The subject of this entry is one T cell receptor (beta chain). This record belongs to a study of blood T cell repertoires in COVID-19. Study information: Samples taken during acute and convalescent COVID-19 were collected in the United States, Italy and Spain.

Authors' analysis steps: Reference gene primer amplification in the assay estimated nucleated cell counts. Clones were sequenced by immunoSEQ multiplex PCR, and TCRdb holds only the in-frame ones, with some missing. D and trimming come from the DNA, and the V and J calls and clone size come from that table. The data show about 480,000 clones, over 75% seen once. The V and J ends lost 0 bases and 2 bases respectively, with 11 bases between them. CDR3 size: 16 residues. Per germline, CDR1 MNHNS and CDR2 SASEGT. Categorization into cohorts depended on clinical history that participants reported. The recovered donors of Cohort 3 showed two negative PCRs, clearance, or symptom resolution.

This sequence originates from a woman aged 35 to 49 who had recovered from COVID-19. V gene TRBV6-1 combines with J gene TRBJ1-3; the D gene is possibly TRBD1 (5 bases). The sample comprised PBMCs or T cells enriched from blood (not recorded which). CDR3 region: CASSEARGSTGNTIYF. CDR3 in DNA: TGTGCCAGCAGTGAAGCAAGGGGTTCAACTGGAAACACCATATATTTT.